This T cell receptor (beta chain) was obtained from a study of radiation and T cells in renal cell carcinoma. The time point was: blood 2 weeks post-SBRT. This sample's treatment: 15 Gy SBRT to primary tumor, nephrectomy 4 weeks later. Radiation-treated patients gave blood at baseline, week 2 and week 4. This renal cell carcinoma was of the clear cell type. Whole-study results and caveats: From baseline, blood top tumor clonotypes peaked at 2 weeks post-radiation.

Germline loops: CDR1 LNHDA, CDR2 SQIVND (reference sequence). This CDR3 spans 13 amino acids. V was cut by 5 bases and J by 2 bases, with 9 bases left in between. Generated by immunoSEQ multiplex PCR, the TCRdb table keeps only in-frame clones and is missing some. The sample consists of roughly 130,000 clones, 88% of them appearing once. This clone was recorded only once. Its antigen is unknown. This receptor was identified in a woman in her 70s with renal cell carcinoma. The chain uses TRBV19 and TRBJ1-2; weak D call: TRBD1 (5 bases). Source: blood, taken from a patient whose treatment included radiotherapy and nephrectomy. CDR3 in DNA: TGTGCCAGTAGTCAGGGCGCAAACTATGGCTACACCTTC. This translates into CASSQGANYGYTF.